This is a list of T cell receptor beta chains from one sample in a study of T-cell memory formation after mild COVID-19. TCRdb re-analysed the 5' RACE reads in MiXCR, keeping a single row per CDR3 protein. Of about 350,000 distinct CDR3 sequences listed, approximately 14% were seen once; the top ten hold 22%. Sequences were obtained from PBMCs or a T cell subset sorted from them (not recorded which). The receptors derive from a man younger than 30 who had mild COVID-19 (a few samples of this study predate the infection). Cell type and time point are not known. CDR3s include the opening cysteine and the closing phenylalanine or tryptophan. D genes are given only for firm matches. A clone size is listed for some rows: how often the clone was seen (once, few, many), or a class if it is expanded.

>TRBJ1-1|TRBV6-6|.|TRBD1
CASSWDSLNTEAFF
TGTGCCAGCAGTTGGGACAGCTTGAACACTGAAGCTTTCTTT
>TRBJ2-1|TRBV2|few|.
CASSDITVYNEQFF
TGTGCCAGCAGTGATATTACAGTGTACAATGAGCAGTTCTTC
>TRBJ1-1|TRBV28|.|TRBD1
CASSRPTGPSNTEAFF
TGTGCCAGCAGTCGTCCGACAGGGCCGTCGAACACTGAAGCTTTCTTT
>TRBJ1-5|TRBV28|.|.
CASSLPQGYSNQPQHF
TGTGCCAGCAGTCTCCCACAGGGATATAGCAATCAGCCCCAGCATTTT
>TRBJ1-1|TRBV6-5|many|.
CASSYLLAGTNTEAFF
TGTGCCAGCAGTTATTTGTTGGCAGGGACGAACACTGAAGCTTTCTTT
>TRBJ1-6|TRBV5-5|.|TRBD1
CASSLVGTGLNSPLHF
TGTGCCAGCAGCTTGGTGGGGACAGGGCTCAATTCACCCCTCCACTTT
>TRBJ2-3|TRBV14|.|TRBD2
CASSRQLAGGDTQYF
TGTGCCAGCAGCCGGCAACTAGCGGGGGGAGATACGCAGTATTTT
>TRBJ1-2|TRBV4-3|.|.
CASSQARRGGYGYTF
TGCGCCAGCAGCCAAGCGCGCAGGGGAGGGTATGGCTACACCTTC
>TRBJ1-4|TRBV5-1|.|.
CASSPRDRNEKLFF
TGCGCCAGCAGCCCAAGGGACCGAAATGAAAAACTGTTTTTT
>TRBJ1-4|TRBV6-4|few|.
CAPQGTNEKLFF
TGTGCCCCCCAGGGAACTAATGAAAAACTGTTTTTT
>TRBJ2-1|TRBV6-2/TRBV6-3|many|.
CASSYGAGNEQFF
TGTGCCAGCAGTTACGGCGCAGGTAATGAGCAGTTCTTC
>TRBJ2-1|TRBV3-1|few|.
CASSLRNGTYNEQFF
TGTGCCAGCAGCCTGAGAAACGGGACCTACAATGAGCAGTTCTTC
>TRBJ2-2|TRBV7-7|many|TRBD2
CASSWGGHTGELFF
TGTGCCAGCAGCTGGGGGGGACACACCGGGGAGCTGTTTTTT
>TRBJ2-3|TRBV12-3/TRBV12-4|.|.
CASTRGGAQVVTQYF
TGTGCCAGCACCCGCGGCGGGGCCCAAGTTGTTACGCAGTATTTT
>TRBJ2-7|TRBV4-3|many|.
CASSQVPGPTIYEQYF
TGCGCCAGCAGCCAGGTACCGGGACCCACGATCTACGAGCAGTACTTC
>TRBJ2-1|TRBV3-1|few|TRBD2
CASSPLAGGGYNEQFF
TGTGCCAGCAGCCCTCTAGCGGGGGGCGGCTACAATGAGCAGTTCTTC
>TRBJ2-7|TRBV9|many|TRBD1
CASSPGTGSSYEQYF
TGTGCCAGCAGCCCTGGGACAGGGAGCTCCTACGAGCAGTACTTC
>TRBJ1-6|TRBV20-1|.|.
CSAEGDNNSPLHF
TGCAGTGCTGAAGGAGACAACAATTCACCCCTCCACTTT
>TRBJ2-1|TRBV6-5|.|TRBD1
CASRVTGTYNEQFF
TGTGCCAGCAGGGTGACAGGGACCTACAATGAGCAGTTCTTC
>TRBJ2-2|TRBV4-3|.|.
CASSQDGQGTGELFF
TGCGCCAGCAGCCAAGATGGTCAGGGCACCGGGGAGCTGTTTTTT
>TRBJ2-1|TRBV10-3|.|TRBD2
CAISEYPAGGPGEQFF
TGTGCCATCAGTGAGTACCCAGCGGGGGGGCCGGGTGAGCAGTTCTTC
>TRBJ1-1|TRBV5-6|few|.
CASSLAGPNTEAFF
TGTGCCAGCAGCTTGGCGGGGCCGAACACTGAAGCTTTCTTT
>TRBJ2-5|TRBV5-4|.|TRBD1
CASSSSNRGQKTQYF
TGTGCCAGCAGCTCCTCCAACAGGGGGCAAAAGACCCAGTACTTC
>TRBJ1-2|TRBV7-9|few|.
CASTRWGITNYGYTF
TGTGCCAGCACCCGCTGGGGCATCACTAACTATGGCTACACCTTC
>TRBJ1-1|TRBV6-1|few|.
CASRGGGRYTEAFF
TGTGCCAGCAGGGGTGGGGGGAGGTACACTGAAGCTTTCTTT
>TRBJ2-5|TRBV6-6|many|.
CASTEGPSQETQYF
TGTGCCAGCACCGAAGGACCATCTCAAGAGACCCAGTACTTC
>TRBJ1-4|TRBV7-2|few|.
CASSRYGAADEKLFF
TGTGCCAGCAGCCGGTACGGGGCGGCGGATGAAAAACTGTTTTTT
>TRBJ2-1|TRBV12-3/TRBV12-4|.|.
CASRVLGKDDEQFF
TGTGCCAGCAGAGTTTTGGGCAAGGACGATGAGCAGTTCTTC
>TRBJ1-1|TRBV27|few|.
CASSHGVPGAEAFF
TGTGCCAGCAGCCACGGGGTGCCAGGGGCTGAAGCTTTCTTT
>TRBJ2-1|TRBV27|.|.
CASSLLSGVGYNEQFF
TGTGCCAGCAGTTTACTTTCCGGGGTGGGCTACAATGAGCAGTTCTTC
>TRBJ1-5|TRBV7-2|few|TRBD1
CATTRDRGDQPQHF
TGTGCCACGACGCGGGACAGGGGAGATCAGCCCCAGCATTTT
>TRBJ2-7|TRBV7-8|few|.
CATTVGTVSPEQYF
TGTGCCACCACTGTGGGCACGGTCTCCCCCGAGCAGTACTTC
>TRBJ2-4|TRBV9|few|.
CASSVGGGSKNIQYF
TGTGCCAGCAGCGTAGGGGGTGGGTCCAAAAACATTCAGTACTTC
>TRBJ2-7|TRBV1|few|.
CTSSQGGGSTSGGPIAYEQYF
TGCACCAGCAGCCAAGGCGGTGGGTCGACTAGCGGGGGGCCCATAGCCTACGAGCAGTACTTC
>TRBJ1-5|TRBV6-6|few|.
CASSYSKQPQHF
TGTGCCAGCAGTTACTCGAAACAGCCCCAGCATTTT
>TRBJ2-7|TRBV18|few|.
CASSPRMIRAYSYEQYF
TGTGCCAGCTCACCACGGATGATAAGGGCCTACTCCTACGAGCAGTACTTC
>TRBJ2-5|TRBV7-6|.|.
CASSLSLVSGGETQYF
TGTGCCAGCAGCTTAAGCTTGGTCAGTGGGGGGGAGACCCAGTACTTC
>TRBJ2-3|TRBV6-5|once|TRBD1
CASSPTGQDKDTQYF
TGTGCCAGCAGTCCTACTGGACAGGACAAAGATACGCAGTATTTT
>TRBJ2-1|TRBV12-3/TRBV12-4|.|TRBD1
CASSLGTGPYNEQFF
TGTGCCAGCAGTCTCGGGACAGGTCCGTACAATGAGCAGTTCTTC
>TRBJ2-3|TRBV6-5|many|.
CASTPRGDPTDTQYF
TGTGCCAGCACGCCAAGGGGGGATCCCACAGATACGCAGTATTTT
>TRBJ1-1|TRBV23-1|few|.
CASSHPLGPAGGGTEAFF
TGCGCCAGCAGTCATCCTCTTGGGCCGGCCGGGGGTGGCACTGAAGCTTTCTTT
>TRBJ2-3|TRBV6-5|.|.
CASSRVGGDTDTQYF
TGTGCCAGCAGCCGGGTAGGTGGGGACACAGATACGCAGTATTTT
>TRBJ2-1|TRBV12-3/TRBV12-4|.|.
CASSQGVYEQFF
TGTGCCAGCAGCCAAGGGGTCTATGAGCAGTTCTTC
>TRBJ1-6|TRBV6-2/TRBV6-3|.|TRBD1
CASSSLTADRAALHF
TGTGCCAGCAGTTCTCTTACTGCCGACAGGGCGGCCCTCCACTTT
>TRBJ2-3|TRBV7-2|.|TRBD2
CASRQRGPIGDTQYF
TGTGCCAGCAGACAGCGGGGGCCGATCGGAGATACGCAGTATTTT
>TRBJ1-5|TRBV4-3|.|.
CASSQDVGGARQPQHF
TGCGCCAGCAGCCAGGACGTGGGGGGGGCACGGCAGCCCCAGCATTTT
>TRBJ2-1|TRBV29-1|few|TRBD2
CSVAGGLYEQFF
TGCAGCGTTGCGGGGGGGCTCTATGAGCAGTTCTTC
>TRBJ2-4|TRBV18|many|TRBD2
CASSLAGGENIQYF
TGTGCCAGCTCACTCGCGGGGGGAGAAAACATTCAGTACTTC
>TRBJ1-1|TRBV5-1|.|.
CASSLDRDEAFF
TGCGCCAGCAGCTTGGACAGGGATGAAGCTTTCTTT
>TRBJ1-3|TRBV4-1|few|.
CASSLMEGDSGNTIYF
TGCGCCAGCAGCCTGATGGAAGGGGACTCTGGAAACACCATATATTTT
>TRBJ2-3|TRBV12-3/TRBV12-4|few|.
CASTGSSDTQYF
TGTGCCAGCACAGGGAGTTCTGATACGCAGTATTTT
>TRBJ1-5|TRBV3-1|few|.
CASSQDTGAQPQHF
TGTGCCAGCAGCCAAGATACAGGCGCTCAGCCCCAGCATTTT
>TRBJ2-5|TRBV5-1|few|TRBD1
CASSLGHRGALQETQYF
TGCGCCAGCAGCTTGGGGCACAGGGGGGCCCTACAAGAGACCCAGTACTTC
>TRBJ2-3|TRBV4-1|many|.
CASSQVADTQYF
TGCGCCAGCAGCCAAGTTGCAGATACGCAGTATTTT
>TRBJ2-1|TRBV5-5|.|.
CASSLVERGEQFF
TGTGCCAGCAGCTTGGTAGAGCGTGGTGAGCAGTTCTTC
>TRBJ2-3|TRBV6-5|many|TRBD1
CASSNTGEGTDTQYF
TGTGCCAGCAGCAACACAGGGGAAGGCACAGATACGCAGTATTTT
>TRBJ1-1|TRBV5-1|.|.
CASSSVDGNTEAFF
TGCGCCAGCAGCTCCGTAGACGGCAACACTGAAGCTTTCTTT